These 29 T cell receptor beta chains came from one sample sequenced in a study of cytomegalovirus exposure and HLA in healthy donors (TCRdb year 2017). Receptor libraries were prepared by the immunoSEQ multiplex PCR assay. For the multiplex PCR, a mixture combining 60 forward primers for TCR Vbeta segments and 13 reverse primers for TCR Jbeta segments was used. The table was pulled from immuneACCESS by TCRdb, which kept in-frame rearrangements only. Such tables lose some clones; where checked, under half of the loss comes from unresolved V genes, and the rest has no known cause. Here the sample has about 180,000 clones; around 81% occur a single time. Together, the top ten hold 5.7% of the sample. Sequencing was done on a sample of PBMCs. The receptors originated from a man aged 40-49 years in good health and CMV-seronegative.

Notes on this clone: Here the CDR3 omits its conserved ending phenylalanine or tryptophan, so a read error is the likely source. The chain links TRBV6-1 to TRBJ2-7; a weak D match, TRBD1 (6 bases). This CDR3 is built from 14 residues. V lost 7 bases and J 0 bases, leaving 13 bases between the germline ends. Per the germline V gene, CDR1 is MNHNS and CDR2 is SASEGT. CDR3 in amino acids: CASTAQGSSYEQYS. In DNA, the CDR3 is TGTGCCAGCACAGCCCAGGGGAGCTCCTACGAGCAGTACTCC.

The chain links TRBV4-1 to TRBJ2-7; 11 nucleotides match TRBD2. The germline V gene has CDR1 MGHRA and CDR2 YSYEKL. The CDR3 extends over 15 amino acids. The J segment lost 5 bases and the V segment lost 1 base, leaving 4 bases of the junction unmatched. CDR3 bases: TGCGCCAGCAGCCAAGGACTAGCGGGATTCGACGAGCAGTACTTC. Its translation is CASSQGLAGFDEQYF.

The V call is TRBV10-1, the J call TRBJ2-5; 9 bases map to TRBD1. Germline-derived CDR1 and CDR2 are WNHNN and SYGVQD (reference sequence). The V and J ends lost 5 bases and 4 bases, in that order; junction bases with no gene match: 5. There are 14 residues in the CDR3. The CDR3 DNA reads TGCGCCAGCAGTCACCCGGGACAGGGAGAGACCCAGTACTTC. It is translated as CASSHPGQGETQYF.

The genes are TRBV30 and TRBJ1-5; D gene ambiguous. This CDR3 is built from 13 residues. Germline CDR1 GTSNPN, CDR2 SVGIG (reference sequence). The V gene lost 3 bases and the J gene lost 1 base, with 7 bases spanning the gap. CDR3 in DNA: TGTGCCTGGAGCGTAAAAAGCAATCAGCCCCAGCATTTT. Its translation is CAWSVKSNQPQHF.

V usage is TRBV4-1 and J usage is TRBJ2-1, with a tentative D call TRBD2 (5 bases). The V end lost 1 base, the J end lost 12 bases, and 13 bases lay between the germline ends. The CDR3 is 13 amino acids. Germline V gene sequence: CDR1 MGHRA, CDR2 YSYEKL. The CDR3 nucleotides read TGCGCCAGCAGCCAAGTGGGGAGTTTGGGGCAGTTCTTC. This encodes CASSQVGSLGQFF.

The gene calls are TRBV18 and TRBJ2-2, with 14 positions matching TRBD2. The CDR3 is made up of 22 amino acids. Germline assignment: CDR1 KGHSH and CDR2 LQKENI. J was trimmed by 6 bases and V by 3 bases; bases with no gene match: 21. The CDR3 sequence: CASSPSPPGLAGAPPRPGELFF. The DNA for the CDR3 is TGTGCCAGCTCACCGTCCCCCCCGGGACTAGCGGGGGCTCCTCCACGGCCCGGGGAGCTGTTTTTT.

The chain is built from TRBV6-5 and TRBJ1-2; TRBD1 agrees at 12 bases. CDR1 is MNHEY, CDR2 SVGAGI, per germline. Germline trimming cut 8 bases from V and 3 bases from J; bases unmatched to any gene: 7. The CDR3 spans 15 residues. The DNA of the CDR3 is TGTGCCAGCGAACCGGGACAGGGGGCGCACTATGGCTACACCTTC. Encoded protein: CASEPGQGAHYGYTF.

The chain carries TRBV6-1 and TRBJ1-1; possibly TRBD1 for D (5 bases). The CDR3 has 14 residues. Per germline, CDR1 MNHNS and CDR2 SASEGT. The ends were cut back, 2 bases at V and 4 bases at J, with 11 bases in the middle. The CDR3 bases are TGTGCCAGCAGTGAATGGGGGGACGCCACTGAAGCTTTCTTT. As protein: CASSEWGDATEAFF.

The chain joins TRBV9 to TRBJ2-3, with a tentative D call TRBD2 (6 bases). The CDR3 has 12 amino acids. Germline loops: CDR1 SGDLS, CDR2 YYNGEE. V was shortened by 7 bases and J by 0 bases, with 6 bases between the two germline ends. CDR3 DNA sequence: TGTGCCAGCCGGGGGAGCACAGATACGCAGTATTTT. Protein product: CASRGSTDTQYF. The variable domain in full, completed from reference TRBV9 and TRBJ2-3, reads DSGVTQTPKHLITATGQRVTLRCSPRSGDLSVYWYQQSLDQGLQFLIQYYNGEERAKGNILERFSAQQFPDLHSELNLSSLELGDSALYFCASRGSTDTQYFGPGTRLTVL.

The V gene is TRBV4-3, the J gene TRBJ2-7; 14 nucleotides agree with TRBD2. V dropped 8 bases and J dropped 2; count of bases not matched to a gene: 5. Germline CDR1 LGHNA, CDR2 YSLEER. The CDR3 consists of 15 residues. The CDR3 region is CASGLAGGGAYEQYF. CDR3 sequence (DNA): TGCGCCAGCGGACTAGCGGGGGGAGGCGCCTACGAGCAGTACTTC.

The CDR3 sequence is CASSFSRGVTNVLTF. In DNA form, the CDR3 reads TGTGCCAGCAGCTTTAGCAGGGGAGTAACCAACGTCCTGACTTTC. The V gene is TRBV5-6, the J gene TRBJ2-6, with a tentative D call TRBD1 (6 bases). This CDR3 has 15 residues. Looked up from germline, CDR1 is SGHDT and CDR2 is YYEEEE. Trimming removed 2 bases at V and 8 bases at J, with 14 bases between.

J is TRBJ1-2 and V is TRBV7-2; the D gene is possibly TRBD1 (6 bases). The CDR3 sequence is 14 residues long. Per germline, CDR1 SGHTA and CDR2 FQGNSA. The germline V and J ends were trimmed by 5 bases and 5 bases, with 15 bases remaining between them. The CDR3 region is CASSPNRARYGYTF. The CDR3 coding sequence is TGTGCCAGCAGCCCAAACAGGGCTAGGTATGGCTACACCTTC.

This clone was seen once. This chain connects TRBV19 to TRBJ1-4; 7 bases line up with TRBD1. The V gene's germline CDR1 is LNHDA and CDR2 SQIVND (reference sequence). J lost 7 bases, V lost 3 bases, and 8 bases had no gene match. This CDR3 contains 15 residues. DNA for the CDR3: TGTGCCAGTAGTATGACCGGGACAGACGGTGAAAAACTGTTTTTT. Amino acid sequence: CASSMTGTDGEKLFF.

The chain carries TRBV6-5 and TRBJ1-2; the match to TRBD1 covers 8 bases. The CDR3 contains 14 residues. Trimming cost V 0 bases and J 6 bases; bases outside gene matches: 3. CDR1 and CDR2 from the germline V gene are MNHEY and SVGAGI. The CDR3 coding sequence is TGTGCCAGCAGTTACTCCCCGACAGGGGATGGCTACACCTTC. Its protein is CASSYSPTGDGYTF.

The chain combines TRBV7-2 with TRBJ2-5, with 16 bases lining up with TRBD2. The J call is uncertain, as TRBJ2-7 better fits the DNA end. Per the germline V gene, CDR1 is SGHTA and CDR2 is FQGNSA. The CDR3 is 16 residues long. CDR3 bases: TGTGCCAGCAGCGAAGGGACTAGCGGGAGGGAAGGCGAGCAGTACTTC. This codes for CASSEGTSGREGEQYF.

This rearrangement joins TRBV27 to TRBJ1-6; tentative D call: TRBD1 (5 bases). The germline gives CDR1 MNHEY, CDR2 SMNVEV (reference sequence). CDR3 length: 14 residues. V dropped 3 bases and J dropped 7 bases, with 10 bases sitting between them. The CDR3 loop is CASSFFDRNSPLHF. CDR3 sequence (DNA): TGTGCCAGCAGTTTCTTCGACAGAAATTCACCCCTCCACTTT.

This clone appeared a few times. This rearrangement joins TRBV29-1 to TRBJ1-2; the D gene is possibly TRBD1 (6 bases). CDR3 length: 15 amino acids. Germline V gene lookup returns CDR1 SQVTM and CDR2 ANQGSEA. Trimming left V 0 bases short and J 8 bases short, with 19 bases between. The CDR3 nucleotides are TGCAGCGTTGAAGATTCGGTGGGGGCTTCTCGGGGCTACACCTTC. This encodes CSVEDSVGASRGYTF.

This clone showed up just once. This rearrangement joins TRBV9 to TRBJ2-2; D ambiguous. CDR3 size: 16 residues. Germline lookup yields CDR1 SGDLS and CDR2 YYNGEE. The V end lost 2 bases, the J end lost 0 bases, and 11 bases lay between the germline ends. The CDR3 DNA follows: TGTGCCAGCAGCGTCCTGGCAGGCCCGAACACCGGGGAGCTGTTTTTT. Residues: CASSVLAGPNTGELFF. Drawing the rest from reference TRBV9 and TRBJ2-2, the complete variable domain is DSGVTQTPKHLITATGQRVTLRCSPRSGDLSVYWYQQSLDQGLQFLIQYYNGEERAKGNILERFSAQQFPDLHSELNLSSLELGDSALYFCASSVLAGPNTGELFFGEGSRLTVL.

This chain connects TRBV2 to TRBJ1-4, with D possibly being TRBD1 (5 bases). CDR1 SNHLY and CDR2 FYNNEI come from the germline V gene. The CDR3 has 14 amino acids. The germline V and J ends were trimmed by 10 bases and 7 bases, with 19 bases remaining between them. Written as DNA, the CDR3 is TGTGCCACATTTTCAGGGATTACAGGTGAAAAACTGTTTTTT. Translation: CATFSGITGEKLFF.

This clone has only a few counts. The CDR3 protein is CASSVDRGVSYEQYF. For the CDR3, the DNA is TGTGCCAGCAGCGTAGATCGAGGAGTGTCCTACGAGCAGTACTTC. This chain uses TRBV9 with TRBJ2-7; D uncertain. V was trimmed by 0 bases and J by 1 base, leaving 11 bases between them. Germline V lookup: CDR1 SGDLS, CDR2 YYNGEE. The CDR3 extends over 15 amino acids.

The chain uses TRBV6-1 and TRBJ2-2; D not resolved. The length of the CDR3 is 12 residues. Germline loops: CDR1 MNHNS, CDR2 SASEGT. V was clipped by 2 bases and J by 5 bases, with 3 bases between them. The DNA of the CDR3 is TGTGCCAGCAGTGAACCGACCGGGGAGCTGTTTTTT. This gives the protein CASSEPTGELFF.

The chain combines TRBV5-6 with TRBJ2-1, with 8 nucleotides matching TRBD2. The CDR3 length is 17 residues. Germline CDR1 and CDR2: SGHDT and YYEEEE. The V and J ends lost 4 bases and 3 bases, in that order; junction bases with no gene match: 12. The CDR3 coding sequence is TGTGCCAGCAGCCCATGGCCCAGGCTAGCGGGCTACAATGAGCAGTTCTTC. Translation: CASSPWPRLAGYNEQFF.

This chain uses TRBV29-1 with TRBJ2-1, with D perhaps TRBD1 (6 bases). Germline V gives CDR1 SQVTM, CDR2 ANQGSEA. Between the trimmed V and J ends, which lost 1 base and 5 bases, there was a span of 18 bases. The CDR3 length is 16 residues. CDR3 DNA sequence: TGCAGCGTTGAAGGCGAGGGACACCCTAAGAACAATGAGCAGTTCTTC. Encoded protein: CSVEGEGHPKNNEQFF.

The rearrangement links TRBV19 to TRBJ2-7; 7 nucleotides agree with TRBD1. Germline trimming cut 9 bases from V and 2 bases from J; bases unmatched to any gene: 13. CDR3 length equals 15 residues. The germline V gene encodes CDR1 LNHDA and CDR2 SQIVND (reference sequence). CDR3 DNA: TGTGCCAGCACTCGGACAGGCAACCACACCTACGAGCAGTACTTC. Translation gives CASTRTGNHTYEQYF.

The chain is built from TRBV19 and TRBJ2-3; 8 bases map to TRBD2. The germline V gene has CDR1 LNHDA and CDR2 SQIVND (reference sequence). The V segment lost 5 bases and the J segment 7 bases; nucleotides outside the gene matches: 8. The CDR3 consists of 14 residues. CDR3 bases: TGTGCCAGTAGTTTCTGGACTAGCATAAATACGCAGTATTTT. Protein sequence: CASSFWTSINTQYF.

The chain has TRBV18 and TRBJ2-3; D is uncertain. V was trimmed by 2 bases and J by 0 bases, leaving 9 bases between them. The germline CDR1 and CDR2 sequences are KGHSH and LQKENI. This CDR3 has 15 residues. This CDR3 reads CASSPSTGSTDTQYF. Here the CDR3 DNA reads TGTGCCAGCTCACCATCTACTGGTAGCACAGATACGCAGTATTTT. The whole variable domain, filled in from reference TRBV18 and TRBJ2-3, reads NAGVMQNPRHLVRRRGQEARLRCSPMKGHSHVYWYRQLPEEGLKFMVYLQKENIIDESGMPKERFSAEFPKEGPSILRIQQVVRGDSAAYFCASSPSTGSTDTQYFGPGTRLTVL.

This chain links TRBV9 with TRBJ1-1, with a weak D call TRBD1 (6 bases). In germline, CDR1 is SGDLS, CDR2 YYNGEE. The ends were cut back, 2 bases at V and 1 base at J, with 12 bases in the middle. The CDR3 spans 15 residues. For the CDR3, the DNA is TGTGCCAGCAGCGTTTCGTCACAGGGGAACACTGAAGCTTTCTTT. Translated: CASSVSSQGNTEAFF.

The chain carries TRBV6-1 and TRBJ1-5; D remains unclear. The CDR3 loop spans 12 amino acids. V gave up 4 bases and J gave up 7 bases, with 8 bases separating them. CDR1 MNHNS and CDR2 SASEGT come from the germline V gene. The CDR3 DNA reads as TGTGCCAGCAGTGCGTTTGTACAGCCCCAGCATTTT. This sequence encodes CASSAFVQPQHF.

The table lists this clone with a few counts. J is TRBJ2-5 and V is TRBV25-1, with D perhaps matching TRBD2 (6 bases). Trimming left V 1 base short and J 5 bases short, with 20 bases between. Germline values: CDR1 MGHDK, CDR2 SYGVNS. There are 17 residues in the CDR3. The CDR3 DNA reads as TGTGCCAGCAGTGAATTTAGGCGGGGAACGGGGGATGAGACCCAGTACTTC. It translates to CASSEFRRGTGDETQYF.